This TCR beta chain originates from a study of T cells in Graves' hyperthyroidism and ophthalmopathy. The CDR3 is made up of 15 amino acids. The trim removed 4 bases at V and 2 bases at J, leaving 8 bases unmatched. Patients between 18 and 65 years old had hyperthyroidism, newly diagnosed and lasting under 2 months. This clonotype was counted ten times or more. Researchers took RNA transcripts and amplified the TCR beta CDR3 regions from them. A set of HTBI primers served as the primers for a first-round RT-PCR of the TCR CDR3. TCRdb analysed the multiplex PCR reads with MiXCR anew, one entry per CDR3 protein. The sample carries 250,000 or so distinct CDR3 sequences, roughly 15% recorded once.

The J gene is TRBJ2-7, the V gene TRBV12-3 or TRBV12-4; 7 positions agree with TRBD1. The TCR was taken from a woman between 50 and 59 years old with Graves' hyperthyroidism that later progressed to Graves' ophthalmopathy. The sample taken for sequencing was blood. The CDR3 bases are TGTGCCAGCAGTTACCGGGACAGACTTACCTACGAGCAGTACTTC. This codes for CASSYRDRLTYEQYF.